The entry that follows covers one T cell receptor (beta chain) sequence. The data were taken from a study of T-cell reconstitution after alpha-beta-depleted transplantation in children. V shed 1 base and J shed 10 bases, with 5 bases lying between them. This CDR3 is 10 amino acids long. Looked up from germline, CDR1 is SQVTM and CDR2 is ANQGSEA. Unique molecular identifiers were used to barcode this TCRbeta library. TCRdb itself ran the PCR reads through MiXCR, one entry per CDR3 protein. The table shows roughly 350,000 distinct CDR3 sequences, with 10% to 13% occurring only once. The chain uses TRBV29-1 and TRBJ2-1; D is unclear. This receptor was taken from a human donor who donated a stem cell graft to a child with acute lymphoblastic leukemia. The sample was PBMCs from the stem cell graft donor, taken from the stem cell graft. The chain's CDR3 is CSVEAYEQFF. The CDR3 bases are TGCAGCGTTGAAGCTTACGAGCAGTTCTTC.